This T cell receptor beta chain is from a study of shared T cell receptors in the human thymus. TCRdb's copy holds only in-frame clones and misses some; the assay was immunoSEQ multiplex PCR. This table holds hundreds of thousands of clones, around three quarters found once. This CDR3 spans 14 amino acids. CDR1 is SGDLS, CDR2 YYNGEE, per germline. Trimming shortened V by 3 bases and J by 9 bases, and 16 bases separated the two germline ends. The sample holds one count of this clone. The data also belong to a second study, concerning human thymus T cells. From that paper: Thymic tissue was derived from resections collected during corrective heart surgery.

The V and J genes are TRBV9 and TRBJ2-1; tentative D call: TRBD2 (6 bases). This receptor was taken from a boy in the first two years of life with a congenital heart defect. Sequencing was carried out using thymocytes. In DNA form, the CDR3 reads TGTGCCAGCAGCGGCCCTTGGGAGGAGGGTGAGCAGTTCTTC. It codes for CASSGPWEEGEQFF. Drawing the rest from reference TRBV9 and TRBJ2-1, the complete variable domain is DSGVTQTPKHLITATGQRVTLRCSPRSGDLSVYWYQQSLDQGLQFLIQYYNGEERAKGNILERFSAQQFPDLHSELNLSSLELGDSALYFCASSGPWEEGEQFFGPGTRLTVL.